The 22 T cell receptor beta chains in this list originate from one sample, sequenced in a study of monozygotic twins with inflammatory bowel disease. TCRdb re-called the 5' RACE reads and shows each CDR3 protein once, DNA omitted. The sample table includes tens of thousands of distinct CDR3 sequences. The sequencing sample was made of blood. The receptor set was obtained from a human donor with ulcerative colitis or Crohn's disease, or a healthy co-twin of an affected twin (not recorded which).

The chain joins TRBV20-1 to TRBJ1-1; TCRdb calls TRBD1, which cannot be checked without DNA. CDR3 length: 14 residues. CDR1 DFQATT and CDR2 SNEGSKA come from the germline V gene (reference sequence). The CDR3 region is CSARQGARGPEAFF.

V is TRBV5-1 and J is TRBJ1-6. Per germline, CDR1 SGHRS and CDR2 YFSETQ. This CDR3 region has 12 residues. The chain's CDR3 is CASRSGNSPLHF. The full variable domain, in which reference TRBV5-1 and TRBJ1-6 provide the parts outside the CDR3, is KAGVTQTPRYLIKTRGQQVTLSCSPISGHRSVSWYQQTPGQGLQFLFEYFSETQRNKGNFPGRFSGRQFSNSRSEMNVSTLELGDSALYLCASRSGNSPLHFGNGTRLTVT.

The chain couples TRBV6-4 to TRBJ2-1; TCRdb proposes TRBD1, but this gene call is untestable without DNA. Germline values: CDR1 MRHNA, CDR2 SNTAGT. The CDR3 has 14 residues. The CDR3 protein is CASSDRDRGGEQFF.

The chain couples TRBV10-3 to TRBJ1-5. CDR3 length: 15 amino acids. Germline V gene sequence: CDR1 ENHRY, CDR2 SYGVKD. The CDR3 reads CAISESAGPGQPQHF.

The chain couples TRBV4-2 to TRBJ1-3; the D gene TCRdb calls, TRBD1, cannot be checked with no DNA. Looked up from germline, CDR1 is LGHNA and CDR2 is YNFKEQ. The CDR3 totals 17 residues. Here the CDR3 reads CASSQEHRPNSGNTIYF.

V usage is TRBV7-3 and J usage is TRBJ1-2. CDR3 length equals 13 residues. Germline-derived CDR1 and CDR2 are SGHTA and FQGTGA. Here the CDR3 reads CASSRGANYGYTF.

V usage is TRBV7-6 and J usage is TRBJ1-1. Germline V CDR1 and CDR2: SGHVS, FNYEAQ. The CDR3 extends over 14 amino acids. The CDR3: CASSPDQRAVEAFF. The whole variable domain, remainder taken from reference TRBV7-6 and TRBJ1-1, is GAGVSQSPRYKVTKRGQDVALRCDPISGHVSLYWYRQALGQGPEFLTYFNYEAQQDKSGLPNDRFSAERPEGSISTLTIQRTEQRDSAMYRCASSPDQRAVEAFFGQGTRLTVV.

This chain links TRBV4-1 with TRBJ2-7. The CDR3 sequence is 18 residues long. Germline V lookup: CDR1 MGHRA, CDR2 YSYEKL. The CDR3 is CASSQGWSTYKGSYEQYF.

The rearrangement links TRBV6-1 to TRBJ1-2. The CDR3 runs to 14 residues. Germline V gene data show CDR1 as MNHNS and CDR2 as SASEGT. The CDR3 reads CASNLLTELGSYTF.

The J gene is TRBJ2-7, the V gene TRBV7-2; the TCRdb D gene call, TRBD2, has no DNA to confirm it. CDR3 size: 17 residues. CDR1 and CDR2 (germline): SGHTA, FQGNSA. CDR3 region: CASNPLPGTSGSYEQYF.

The chain has TRBV5-1 and TRBJ2-1; the TCRdb D gene call, TRBD1, has no DNA to confirm it. The CDR3 runs 19 residues. Germline-derived CDR1 and CDR2 are SGHRS and YFSETQ. The CDR3 region is CASSFGYPSGTPPYNEQFF. The full variable domain, in which reference TRBV5-1 and TRBJ2-1 provide the parts outside the CDR3, is KAGVTQTPRYLIKTRGQQVTLSCSPISGHRSVSWYQQTPGQGLQFLFEYFSETQRNKGNFPGRFSGRQFSNSRSEMNVSTLELGDSALYLCASSFGYPSGTPPYNEQFFGPGTRLTVL.

The chain uses TRBV29-1 and TRBJ2-1; without DNA, the TCRdb call of TRBD2 cannot be checked. Germline CDR1 SQVTM, CDR2 ANQGSEA. This CDR3 has 15 amino acids. The CDR3 sequence: CSVVGRAVSYNEQFF.

The chain recombines TRBV27 with TRBJ2-7; lacking DNA, the TRBD1 call made by TCRdb goes unchecked. CDR1 is MNHEY and CDR2 is SMNVEV in the germline V gene (reference sequence). The CDR3 is 15 residues long. This CDR3 is CASSFYGTGKYEQYF.

V gene TRBV5-1 combines with J gene TRBJ1-1; without DNA, the TCRdb call of TRBD1 cannot be checked. The CDR3 has 14 residues. Germline CDR1 and CDR2: SGHRS and YFSETQ. The CDR3 sequence is CASSLDGGGTEAFF.

The chain combines TRBV20-1 with TRBJ2-3; with no DNA, the TCRdb D assignment of TRBD2 cannot be verified. CDR1 is DFQATT and CDR2 is SNEGSKA in the germline V gene (reference sequence). The CDR3 extends over 20 amino acids. The CDR3 sequence: CSASPLRLAGGVKFTDTQYF.

CDR3 loop: CASSPSYLNTEAFF. V gene TRBV5-5 combines with J gene TRBJ1-1. The CDR3 covers 14 residues. CDR1 SGHKS and CDR2 YYEKEE come from the germline V gene (reference sequence).

The rearrangement uses TRBV5-1 and TRBJ1-2. Germline-derived CDR1 and CDR2 are SGHRS and YFSETQ. CDR3 length: 15 residues. This CDR3 is CASSLAAGWNYGYTF.

V is TRBV20-1 and J is TRBJ1-5. CDR1 is DFQATT and CDR2 is SNEGSKA in the germline V gene (reference sequence). The CDR3 sequence is 13 residues long. The CDR3 sequence: CSASGQPNQPQHF.

The chain has TRBV13 and TRBJ1-6; TCRdb reports TRBD1, a call that lacks DNA to check it against. The germline gives CDR1 PRHDT, CDR2 FYEKMQ (reference sequence). The CDR3 covers 14 residues. CDR3 sequence reads: CASRVGTHDSPLHF.

The chain joins TRBV9 to TRBJ2-2; TCRdb indicates TRBD1, and absent DNA this call remains unverified. From germline, CDR1 is SGDLS and CDR2 YYNGEE. The CDR3 sequence is 18 residues long. CDR3 protein: CASSVNSRGRQGTGELFF.

CDR3 in amino acids: CASSFLVAGGELFF. This chain joins TRBV7-3 and TRBJ2-2; there is no DNA to check the TCRdb D call of TRBD2. Germline-derived CDR1 and CDR2 are SGHTA and FQGTGA. This CDR3 is built from 14 residues.

The V gene is TRBV24-1, the J gene TRBJ1-3; absent DNA, TCRdb's TRBD1 call cannot be checked. Looked up from germline, CDR1 is KGHDR and CDR2 is SFDVKD. The CDR3 is made up of 13 amino acids. The CDR3 loop reads CATTGADGNTIYF.